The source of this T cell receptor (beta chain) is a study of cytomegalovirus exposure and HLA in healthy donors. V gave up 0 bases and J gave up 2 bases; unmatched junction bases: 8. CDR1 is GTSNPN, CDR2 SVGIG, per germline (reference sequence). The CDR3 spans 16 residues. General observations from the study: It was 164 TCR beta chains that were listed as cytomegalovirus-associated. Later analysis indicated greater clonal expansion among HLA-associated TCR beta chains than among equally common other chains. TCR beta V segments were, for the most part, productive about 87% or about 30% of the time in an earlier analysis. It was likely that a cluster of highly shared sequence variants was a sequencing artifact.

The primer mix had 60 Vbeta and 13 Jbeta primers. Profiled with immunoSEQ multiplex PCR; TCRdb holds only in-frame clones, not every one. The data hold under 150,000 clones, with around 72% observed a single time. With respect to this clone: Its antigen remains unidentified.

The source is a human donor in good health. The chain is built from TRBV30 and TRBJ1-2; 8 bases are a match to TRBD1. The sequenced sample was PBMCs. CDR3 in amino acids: CAWSVSGGRRNYGYTF. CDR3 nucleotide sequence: TGTGCCTGGAGTGTATCAGGGGGCAGACGGAACTATGGCTACACCTTC.